This T cell receptor beta chain was documented in a study of blood T cell repertoires in COVID-19 (dated by TCRdb to 2019 to 2021). Regarding the research as a whole: Samples from collaborators originated in the United States, Italy and Spain and spanned both the acute and convalescent phases of COVID-19. Nearly every sample came with metadata listing a de-identified subject ID, COVID-19 status, age in years and sex. HLA class I and class II types, where available, came from metadata supplied by the sample provider rather than from assay-based typing. A freely available public database, intended as a resource for researchers studying the immune response to SARS-CoV-2, is where the repertoires were released. Subjects who had been exposed to COVID-19, were actively infected with it, or had recovered from it provided the deeply sampled blood TCRbeta repertoires that made up the dataset. The material from the prospective study consisted of cDNA or gDNA derived from T cells, B-cell-depleted T cells, or PBMCs. Samples were obtained from the ongoing ImmuneRACE study (first 160 participants) and from approximately 1,200 subjects provided by 6 global collaborators. What the research found in general, with its limitations: The quantity of clinical and demographic metadata differed by source and by participant and was supplied without curation.

On this clone: The clone's antigen remains unknown. Nothing much larger sits one base from this clone, and base qualities are not available.

One collaborating source in Seattle enrolled patients during active infection and followed them longitudinally through the course of disease. Whole blood was collected in K2EDTA tubes by collaborating institutions according to the institutions' own protocols. For TCRbeta analysis, collaborators shipped samples in one of three forms: frozen whole blood, isolated PBMCs, or DNA extracted from either of those sample types. The immunoSEQ Assay, a bias-controlled multiplex PCR, was used to amplify TCRbeta CDR3 regions from genomic DNA. Per the source publication's procedure: The number of nucleated cells in each sample was estimated by amplification of reference gene primers within the assay. To quantify the absolute abundance of each unique TCRbeta CDR3 rearrangement, sequence reads were collapsed and filtered. For each sample, productive Simpson clonality was calculated as the square root of Simpson's diversity index over productive rearrangements. TCRdb carries this immuneACCESS record with in-frame sequences only. Its versions omit some clonotypes, under half of them owing to an unresolved V gene in the studies checked, with the rest unexplained. That table furnishes V, J and clone size, whereas the DNA furnished D and trimming. The sample table lists 200,000 to 250,000 clones, roughly 80% of them with a count of one. The ten top clones hold over 6.5% of the sample.

Material: peripheral blood. The sequence came from a woman older than 75 with COVID-19, enrolled during active disease.

CDR3 loop: CASSPRTGYRGGYTF. The sequenced DNA is TGTGCCAGTAGTCCTCGGACAGGATACCGGGGTGGCTACACCTTC. This chain is built from TRBV19 and TRBJ1-2; TRBD1 lines up with 7 middle nucleotides. From V the trimming removes 5 bases and from J it removes 7 bases, while the gene matches leave 13 bases of the junction unaccounted for. The germline V gene (reference sequence) sets CDR1 to LNHDA and CDR2 to SQIVND. There are 15 amino acids in the CDR3, from cysteine to phenylalanine inclusive. Of all the DNA, just the CDR3 is kept, 45 bases in frame from base 1.